This T cell receptor beta chain came from a study of T-cell reconstitution after alpha-beta-depleted transplantation in children. It was with unique molecular identifiers that the TCRbeta library was prepared. TCRdb re-called the PCR reads with MiXCR, one entry per CDR3 protein. The sample has about 980,000 distinct CDR3 sequences; 25% to 35% are singletons. This CDR3 is built from 17 residues. Germline assignment: CDR1 LNHNV and CDR2 YYDKDF (reference sequence). Deletions cut 0 bases from V and 2 bases from J, with 16 bases between. The origin of this receptor is a boy less than two years old who had a stem cell transplant for SCID, so the T cells may come from the graft donor. The chain carries TRBV15 and TRBJ1-2, with D perhaps matching TRBD1 (6 bases). The sample was PBMCs, mostly from graft donor cells, taken 360 days after TCRalphabeta/CD19-depleted stem cell transplant. CDR3 DNA sequence: TGTGCCACCAGCAGAGATGGGGGGCCAGGGTGGAACTATGGCTACACCTTC. It translates to CATSRDGGPGWNYGYTF.